This record looks at one T cell receptor (beta chain) sequence and its context. Its target is unknown. These data originate in a study of cytomegalovirus exposure and HLA in healthy donors. Study-level results: Of the V segments, some could not be distinguished, including TRBV6-2 and TRBV6-3, and were excluded.

Germline trimming cut 5 bases from V and 7 bases from J; bases unmatched to any gene: 10. The CDR3 has 15 amino acids. CDR1 is ENHRY and CDR2 is SYGVKD in the germline V gene. This PCR relied on a set of 60 Vbeta primers and 13 Jbeta primers. Method: immunoSEQ multiplex PCR; TCRdb's copy keeps in-frame clones and lacks some. The table records roughly 220,000 clones, roughly 80% of them present only once. This clonotype originated in a woman in her thirties or forties in good health and CMV-seronegative. The sample was PBMCs. J is TRBJ2-1 and V is TRBV10-3; 8 bases agree with TRBD1. The CDR3 reads CAISYRGVPGNEQFF. CDR3 sequence (DNA): TGTGCCATCAGTTACAGGGGGGTCCCGGGGAATGAGCAGTTCTTC.